A single sample is the source of the 26 T cell receptor beta chains below, sequenced in a study of cytomegalovirus exposure and HLA in healthy donors. Method: immunoSEQ multiplex PCR; TCRdb's copy keeps in-frame clones and lacks some. The sample lists approximately 180,000 clones; 80% to 90% were seen once. The sample was PBMCs. Source of these receptors: a woman aged 30 to 39 in good health and CMV-seronegative.

V usage is TRBV27 and J usage is TRBJ2-3; no firm D call. V was trimmed by 0 bases and J by 1 base, leaving 14 bases between them. The CDR3 length is 17 residues. CDR1 and CDR2 (germline): MNHEY, SMNVEV (reference sequence). CDR3: CASSLSLVDSGTDTQYF. The CDR3 DNA sequence: TGTGCCAGCAGTTTATCCCTCGTAGATAGTGGCACAGATACGCAGTATTTT.

The rearrangement links TRBV20-1 to TRBJ2-5, with 9 bases fitting TRBD1. Germline V CDR1 and CDR2: DFQATT, SNEGSKA (reference sequence). The length of the CDR3 is 11 residues. CDR3 in amino acids: CRGDRDGTQYF. The CDR3 nucleotides are TGCAGGGGGGACAGGGACGGGACCCAGTACTTC.

The V call is TRBV15, the J call TRBJ2-1, with 7 positions matching TRBD1. The CDR3 spans 17 residues. CDR1 is LNHNV, CDR2 YYDKDF, per germline (reference sequence). The V gene end was trimmed by 5 bases and the J gene end by 3 bases; junction bases not matched to a gene: 13. The CDR3 coding sequence is TGTGCCACCAGCTCGGGACAGACGTTATTGCTCTACAATGAGCAGTTCTTC. It is translated as CATSSGQTLLLYNEQFF.

The chain combines TRBV6-1 with TRBJ1-2; 9 bases line up with TRBD1. Germline values: CDR1 MNHNS, CDR2 SASEGT. The CDR3 spans 14 residues. Losses at the gene ends were 2 bases for V and 2 bases for J; bases not matched to a gene: 0. The CDR3 DNA reads TGTGCCAGCAGTGAAACAGGGGGCAACTATGGCTACACCTTC. This sequence encodes CASSETGGNYGYTF.

The chain's CDR3 is CASSLRTADTQYF. The CDR3 DNA follows: TGCGCCAGCAGCTTGAGAACAGCAGATACGCAGTATTTT. This chain connects TRBV5-1 to TRBJ2-3; D gene uncertain. The CDR3 consists of 13 residues. Per the germline V gene, CDR1 is SGHRS and CDR2 is YFSETQ. Deletions cut 1 base from V and 4 bases from J, with 7 bases between.

V usage is TRBV5-1 and J usage is TRBJ2-7, with 9 bases matching TRBD2. The CDR3 has 16 amino acids. Trimming took 2 bases from V and 2 from J; bases not matched to a gene: 8. CDR1 is SGHRS and CDR2 is YFSETQ in the germline V gene. CDR3 protein: CASSFASGGNPYEQYF. The CDR3 region has the DNA TGCGCCAGCAGCTTTGCCAGCGGGGGGAATCCCTACGAGCAGTACTTC.

CDR3 amino acids: CASGLTRNNEQFF. For the CDR3, the DNA is TGTGCTAGTGGTTTGACGAGAAACAATGAGCAGTTCTTC. V gene TRBV12-5 combines with J gene TRBJ2-1; no reliable D call. The V and J ends lost 2 bases and 5 bases respectively, with 7 bases between them. CDR3 length equals 13 residues. The germline V gene has CDR1 LGHNT and CDR2 FRNRAP. Filled out from reference TRBV12-5 and TRBJ2-1, the complete variable domain reads DARVTQTPRHKVTEMGQEVTMRCQPILGHNTVFWYRQTMMQGLELLAYFRNRAPLDDSGMPKDRFSAEMPDATLATLKIQPSEPRDSAVYFCASGLTRNNEQFFGPGTRLTVL.

The CDR3 sequence: CATGLASDEQFF. The CDR3 coding sequence is TGTGCCACTGGACTAGCGAGCGATGAGCAGTTCTTC. The rearrangement links TRBV10-3 to TRBJ2-1; 9 bases are a match to TRBD2. J was trimmed by 8 bases and V by 10 bases; bases with no gene match: 6. The CDR3 has 12 amino acids. CDR1 and CDR2 from the germline V gene are ENHRY and SYGVKD.

The chain employs TRBV4-1 and TRBJ1-1, with a weak D call TRBD1 (6 bases). Germline V gene data show CDR1 as MGHRA and CDR2 as YSYEKL. The CDR3 has 13 residues. V lost 1 base, J lost 7 bases, and 10 bases lay in between. The CDR3 sequence is CASSQGQGLEAFF. In DNA form, the CDR3 reads TGCGCCAGCAGCCAAGGTCAGGGGCTTGAAGCTTTCTTT.

V is TRBV6-1 and J is TRBJ1-3, with D unresolved. The V and J ends lost 2 bases and 4 bases respectively, with 15 bases between them. Germline-derived CDR1 and CDR2 are MNHNS and SASEGT. This CDR3 contains 16 residues. The CDR3 region is CASSEKVTRFGNTIYF. The CDR3 DNA sequence: TGTGCCAGCAGTGAAAAAGTTACTAGGTTCGGAAACACCATATATTTT.

This chain uses TRBV9 with TRBJ1-2, with TRBD1 matching 12 bases. V trimming: 1 base; J trimming: 0 bases; junction bases outside the gene matches: 7. CDR1 and CDR2 from the germline V gene are SGDLS and YYNGEE. The CDR3 has 18 residues. CDR3 in DNA: TGTGCCAGCAGCGTAAACCCGGGACAGGGGGCGGCTAACTATGGCTACACCTTC. This translates into CASSVNPGQGAANYGYTF. Full variable domain (rest looked up from reference TRBV9 and TRBJ1-2): DSGVTQTPKHLITATGQRVTLRCSPRSGDLSVYWYQQSLDQGLQFLIQYYNGEERAKGNILERFSAQQFPDLHSELNLSSLELGDSALYFCASSVNPGQGAANYGYTFGSGTRLTVV.

J is TRBJ1-1 and V is TRBV6-5; weak D call: TRBD1 (5 bases). Germline CDR1 MNHEY, CDR2 SVGAGI. The CDR3 is 14 amino acids. V dropped 2 bases and J dropped 1 base, with 8 bases sitting between them. The chain's CDR3 is CASSYPGQNTEAFF. CDR3 bases: TGTGCCAGCAGTTACCCTGGACAGAACACTGAAGCTTTCTTT.

The chain employs TRBV18 and TRBJ2-7; TRBD1 aligns across 9 bases. Unmatched junction bases numbered 2, after V lost 2 bases and J lost 3 bases. The germline V gene encodes CDR1 KGHSH and CDR2 LQKENI. The CDR3 runs 14 residues. Here the CDR3 DNA reads TGTGCCAGCTCACCAAAGACAGGGGGCTACGAGCAGTACTTC. Translating gives CASSPKTGGYEQYF.

The V call is TRBV2, the J call TRBJ2-4; 7 nucleotides agree with TRBD2. Germline V CDR1 and CDR2: SNHLY, FYNNEI. The CDR3 loop spans 12 amino acids. The V segment lost 6 bases and the J segment 16 bases; nucleotides outside the gene matches: 12. This chain's CDR3 is CASRVGTTAIYF. The CDR3 DNA sequence: TGTGCCAGCAGGGTAGGGACTACTGCAATATACTTC. The entire variable domain, with the rest obtained from reference TRBV2 and TRBJ2-4, is as follows: EPEVTQTPSHQVTQMGQEVILRCVPISNHLYFYWYRQILGQKVEFLVSFYNNEISEKSEIFDDQFSVERPDGSNFTLKIRSTKLEDSAMYFCASRVGTTAIYFGAGTRLSVL.

This clone was counted once. J is TRBJ1-1 and V is TRBV2; 7 bases are a match to TRBD1. V dropped 7 bases and J dropped 0; count of bases not matched to a gene: 8. The CDR3 is 15 residues long. CDR1 is SNHLY and CDR2 is FYNNEI in the germline V gene. CDR3 loop: CASMGSGTVNTEAFF. The CDR3 DNA reads TGTGCCAGCATGGGGTCCGGGACAGTGAACACTGAAGCTTTCTTT.

V usage is TRBV2 and J usage is TRBJ1-5; no clear D gene. V was trimmed by 6 bases and J by 6 bases, leaving 15 bases between them. Germline V lookup: CDR1 SNHLY, CDR2 FYNNEI. The CDR3 contains 14 residues. As DNA, the CDR3 is TGTGCCAGCAGCGGAGGCCGGGATAGTCAGCCCCAGCATTTT. Translating it yields CASSGGRDSQPQHF.

The chain has TRBV18 and TRBJ1-1; D not certain. V lost 4 bases, J lost 4 bases, and 10 bases lay in between. The length of the CDR3 is 13 residues. Germline values: CDR1 KGHSH, CDR2 LQKENI. The CDR3 coding sequence is TGTGCCAGCTCACGAGAGGAAACCACTGAAGCTTTCTTT. As protein: CASSREETTEAFF.

The chain uses TRBV18 and TRBJ1-1, with D unclear. V was pared by 3 bases and J by 2 bases, with 10 bases between. The CDR3 runs 14 residues. Germline loops: CDR1 KGHSH, CDR2 LQKENI. As DNA, the CDR3 is TGTGCCAGCTCACCCATCAGTCAAAACACTGAAGCTTTCTTT. It codes for CASSPISQNTEAFF.

The rearrangement links TRBV19 to TRBJ1-1; a weak D match, TRBD1 (5 bases). CDR3 length: 19 residues. Germline CDR1 LNHDA, CDR2 SQIVND (reference sequence). V lost 4 bases to trimming and J lost 0 bases, with 24 bases between them. This CDR3 is CASSRTAVNRGRMNTEAFF. The CDR3 coding sequence is TGTGCCAGTAGTAGAACAGCAGTCAATAGGGGCAGGATGAACACTGAAGCTTTCTTT.

CDR3 residues: CATGWAEETQYF. The CDR3 bases are TGTGCCACCGGTTGGGCAGAAGAGACCCAGTACTTC. The chain couples TRBV10-3 to TRBJ2-5, with no clear D. This CDR3 spans 12 amino acids. The ends were cut back, 10 bases at V and 3 bases at J, with 12 bases in the middle. Germline V gene lookup returns CDR1 ENHRY and CDR2 SYGVKD.

This sequence joins TRBV27 and TRBJ1-1, with D maybe TRBD1 (5 bases). This CDR3 region has 15 residues. Germline-derived CDR1 and CDR2 are MNHEY and SMNVEV (reference sequence). Trimming left V 7 bases short and J 0 bases short, with 15 bases between. The CDR3 DNA sequence: TGTGCCAGCACTTTGAGGCAGGGATTGAACACTGAAGCTTTCTTT. Translating it yields CASTLRQGLNTEAFF.

In DNA form, the CDR3 reads TGTGCCAGCAGTCCCCGGACTAGCGGGGTTTCAACCGGGGAGCTGTTTTTT. Encoded protein: CASSPRTSGVSTGELFF. The chain has TRBV6-4 and TRBJ2-2; 12 nucleotides line up with TRBD2. This CDR3 is 17 amino acids long. The J segment lost 5 bases and the V segment lost 5 bases, leaving 9 bases of the junction unmatched. Germline V lookup: CDR1 MRHNA, CDR2 SNTAGT.

The J gene is TRBJ2-2, the V gene TRBV27, with 9 positions matching TRBD2. After removal of 4 bases from V and 1 base from J, the junction contained 1 base not matched to a gene. The CDR3 has 15 amino acids. Germline loops: CDR1 MNHEY, CDR2 SMNVEV (reference sequence). The CDR3 loop is CASSWRGGNTGELFF. The CDR3 DNA is TGTGCCAGCAGTTGGCGGGGGGGGAACACCGGGGAGCTGTTTTTT.

The chain recombines TRBV6-5 with TRBJ2-5; 8 bases align to TRBD1. CDR1 is MNHEY and CDR2 is SVGAGI in the germline V gene. There are 15 residues in the CDR3. Trimming removed 5 bases from V and 1 base from J; junction bases left unmatched: 6. This CDR3 reads CASSQQGGSQETQYF. In nucleotides, the CDR3 is TGTGCCAGCAGTCAACAGGGGGGAAGCCAAGAGACCCAGTACTTC.

The V gene is TRBV15, the J gene TRBJ2-7; TRBD2 agrees at 8 bases. The CDR3 loop spans 16 amino acids. CDR1 and CDR2 (germline): LNHNV, YYDKDF (reference sequence). V lost 0 bases to trimming and J lost 4 bases; unmatched junction nucleotides: 8. In nucleotides, the CDR3 is TGTGCCACCAGCAGAGATATGGCTAGCGGGTATTACGAGCAGTACTTC. Protein product: CATSRDMASGYYEQYF.

This clone was counted only a few times. The rearrangement uses TRBV7-2 and TRBJ2-1; 11 nucleotides agree with TRBD2. The CDR3 runs 18 residues. V trimming: 1 base; J trimming: 4 bases; junction bases outside the gene matches: 9. From germline, CDR1 is SGHTA and CDR2 FQGNSA. CDR3 DNA sequence: TGTGCCAGCAGCTTAGGCCCTCCGGGACTAGCGGATTACAATGAGCAGTTCTTC. Translation: CASSLGPPGLADYNEQFF.